This record looks at one T cell receptor beta chain sequence and its context. The antigen remains undetermined. V was cut by 6 bases and J by 7 bases, with 12 bases left in between. In germline, CDR1 is MNHEY, CDR2 SMNVEV (reference sequence). The CDR3 covers 13 residues. This sample is drawn from a study of cytomegalovirus exposure and HLA in healthy donors. The PCR made use of 60 Vbeta and 13 Jbeta primers. Assay: immunoSEQ multiplex PCR; the TCRdb copy retains only in-frame clones and omits some. The table lists approximately 190,000 clones, approximately 85% of them singletons. The study, taken as a whole, reports: DRB1 had the most TCR associations and HLA-C the fewest, a later analysis found, with rates varying by HLA locus.

The chain employs TRBV27 and TRBJ1-4; tentative D call: TRBD1 (5 bases). The clonotype comes from a woman between 18 and 30 years old in good health and CMV-seronegative. The sequenced sample was PBMCs. The CDR3 DNA follows: TGTGCCAGCAGGAGCAGGGCAAGTGAAAAACTGTTTTTT. The encoded protein is CASRSRASEKLFF. The entire variable domain, with the rest obtained from reference TRBV27 and TRBJ1-4, is as follows: EAQVTQNPRYLITVTGKKLTVTCSQNMNHEYMSWYRQDPGLGLRQIYYSMNVEVTDKGDVPEGYKVSRKEKRNFPLILESPSPNQTSLYFCASRSRASEKLFFGSGTQLSVL.